The sequence of this T cell receptor beta chain was determined in a study of blood T cell repertoires in COVID-19. Trimming left V 5 bases short and J 5 bases short, with 12 bases between. The CDR3 spans 13 residues. In germline, CDR1 is LNHDA, CDR2 SQIVND (reference sequence). Measured with immunoSEQ multiplex PCR; TCRdb has only the in-frame clones, and not every one. Of under 300,000 clones in the sample, around four fifths were seen once. In this sample, this clone turned up a few times. The sequence derives from a woman aged 55-70 years with active or convalescent COVID-19. Sequencing was done on a sample of peripheral blood. The J gene is TRBJ1-1, the V gene TRBV19; D possibly corresponds to TRBD1 (6 bases). The CDR3 coding sequence is TGTGCCAGTAGTCGGCAGGGGCGAACTGAAGCTTTCTTT. Encoded protein: CASSRQGRTEAFF.